The sequence of this T cell receptor (beta chain) was determined in a study of blood T cells in healthy people across ages. In germline, CDR1 is MNHEY, CDR2 SVGAGI. V was pared by 2 bases and J by 4 bases, with 9 bases between. This CDR3 spans 13 amino acids. No fewer than 6.5 million PBMCs went into each sample. Then a second PCR, running roughly 7 to 11 cycles, was carried out with a sample-barcoded 5' primer and a J-beta primer mix. From each sample, at least 2.5 million paired-end reads containing CDR3 were obtained. TCRdb re-derived calls from the 5' RACE reads in MiXCR, one entry per CDR3 protein. The data hold more than 1.4 million distinct CDR3 sequences, with approximately 40% observed a single time.

The sequence derives from a woman under 30 in good health. The chain uses TRBV6-5 and TRBJ2-7; the D is unclear. Sequencing was carried out using blood. The CDR3 DNA sequence: TGTGCCAGCAGTTACCAGTACGGTTACGAGCAGTACTTC. Its translation: CASSYQYGYEQYF.